The rows below give T cell receptor beta chains drawn from one sample of a study of beta chain features in type 1 diabetes. Measured with immunoSEQ multiplex PCR; TCRdb has only the in-frame clones, and not every one. The sample shows roughly 160,000 clones, approximately 8% of them seen only once. The sample comprised central memory CD4+ T cells from blood. These TCRs come from a woman aged 40 to 50 with type 1 diabetes. CDR3s include the opening cysteine and the closing phenylalanine or tryptophan. D genes are given only for firm matches. Size is stated for part of the rows, as once, few or many counts, or as a class when the clone is expanded.

many	TRBJ1-1	TRBV30	-	CAWSVANTEAFF	TGTGCCTGGAGTGTAGCGAACACTGAAGCTTTCTTT
few	TRBJ1-1	TRBV7-2	-	CASSLTANTEAFF	TGTGCCAGCAGCCTGACAGCGAACACTGAAGCTTTCTTT
few	TRBJ1-1	TRBV10-3	TRBD1	CAIRPGQENTEAFF	TGTGCCATCAGGCCGGGACAGGAGAACACTGAAGCTTTCTTT
-	TRBJ2-3	TRBV11-1	TRBD1	CASSQGQGGTDTQYF	TGTGCCAGCAGCCAGGGACAGGGGGGCACAGATACGCAGTATTTT
few	TRBJ2-1	TRBV30	-	CAWSQNGGGLTYNEQFF	TGTGCCTGGAGTCAGAACGGCGGGGGCCTGACCTACAATGAGCAGTTCTTC
-	TRBJ1-5	TRBV7-2	-	CASSSDTSSNQPQHF	TGTGCCAGCAGCTCAGACACCTCAAGCAATCAGCCCCAGCATTTT
few	TRBJ2-2	TRBV6-6	TRBD1	CASTLDRRTGELFF	TGTGCCAGCACCTTGGACAGGCGCACCGGGGAGCTGTTTTTT
few	TRBJ1-2	TRBV9	-	CASSVDRMHGYTF	TGTGCCAGCAGCGTAGACAGGATGCATGGCTACACCTTC
few	TRBJ1-1	TRBV5-4	TRBD1	CASSAPGQGNTEAFF	TGTGCCAGCAGCGCGCCCGGACAGGGGAACACTGAAGCTTTCTTT
few	TRBJ1-5	TRBV23-1	-	CASSQSMQPQHF	TGCGCCAGCAGTCAATCTATGCAGCCCCAGCATTTT
-	TRBJ2-5	TRBV7-2	-	CASSKIDSFGGTQYF	TGTGCCAGCAGCAAAATTGACAGCTTTGGTGGGACCCAGTACTTC
-	TRBJ1-2	TRBV18	-	CASSPPQANYGYTF	TGTGCCAGCTCACCACCGCAGGCGAACTATGGCTACACCTTC
-	TRBJ1-2	TRBV28	TRBD1	CAVRGQVLKGVSYTF	TGTGCCGTCCGGGGACAGGTGCTCAAGGGAGTAAGCTACACCTTC
many	TRBJ2-1	TRBV29-1	TRBD2	CSAWGLAGGNEQFF	TGCAGCGCTTGGGGACTAGCGGGAGGGAATGAGCAGTTCTTC
-	TRBJ2-6	TRBV2	-	CASSSQYSGANVLTF	TGTGCCAGCAGTTCACAGTACTCTGGGGCCAACGTCCTGACTTTC
many	TRBJ1-1	TRBV5-4	-	CASSLYGRGTEAFF	TGTGCCAGCAGCTTGTACGGCAGGGGCACTGAAGCTTTCTTT
few	TRBJ1-2	TRBV6-5	-	CASRKTGNYGYTF	TGTGCCAGCAGGAAGACGGGTAACTATGGCTACACCTTC